These 6 T cell receptor beta chains originate from one sample sequenced in a study of blood T cell repertoires in COVID-19. Generated by immunoSEQ multiplex PCR, the TCRdb table keeps only in-frame clones and is missing some. The sample holds about 110,000 clones; approximately 79% are singletons and the top ten take around a fifth. Sequences were obtained from peripheral blood. The receptor source for this set is a man between 65 and 85 years old with active or convalescent COVID-19.

In DNA form, the CDR3 reads TGTGCCAGCAGCGAGGACAGGGAAGGTGAAAAACTGTTTTTT. Residues: CASSEDREGEKLFF. V and J are TRBV11-1 and TRBJ1-4; 8 bases align to TRBD1. J lost 7 bases, V lost 5 bases, and 6 bases had no gene match. Germline V gives CDR1 SGHAT, CDR2 FQDESV (reference sequence). The CDR3 loop spans 14 amino acids.

V and J are TRBV6-1 and TRBJ1-3; the D is unclear. Trimming pared 3 bases from V and 2 bases from J, leaving 8 bases between. Germline CDR1 MNHNS, CDR2 SASEGT. There are 14 residues in the CDR3. The DNA of the CDR3 is TGTGCCAGCAGTGAGCAGAGGGCTGGAAACACCATATATTTT. Encoded protein: CASSEQRAGNTIYF.

The gene calls are TRBV6-1 and TRBJ1-4, with 8 bases matching TRBD1. CDR1 and CDR2 (germline): MNHNS, SASEGT. J gave up 8 bases and V 1 base, and 9 bases lay outside the gene matches. The CDR3 has 16 amino acids. CDR3 sequence (DNA): TGTGCCAGCAGTGAAGGCAGGACAGGGAAACACGAAAAACTGTTTTTT. Translating it yields CASSEGRTGKHEKLFF.

DNA for the CDR3: TGTGCCAGCAGCCTCTCTAGCGGGTACACCGGGGAGCTGTTTTTT. It translates to CASSLSSGYTGELFF. The chain employs TRBV3-1 (or the pseudogene TRBV3-2) and TRBJ2-2, with 8 bases identical to TRBD2. The junction had 4 bases not matched to a gene; V was cut back by 4 bases and J by 3 bases. CDR1 LGHDT and CDR2 YNNKEL come from the germline V gene (reference sequence). CDR3 length: 15 residues.

This clone was seen a single time. The genes are TRBV5-5 and TRBJ1-3; D may be TRBD1 (5 bases). Germline lookup yields CDR1 SGHKS and CDR2 YYEKEE (reference sequence). The V and J ends lost 3 bases and 0 bases respectively, with 10 bases between them. The CDR3 is made up of 15 amino acids. In DNA, the CDR3 is TGTGCCAGCAGCTCCGGACAAACCTCTGGAAACACCATATATTTT. Encoded protein: CASSSGQTSGNTIYF. Supplemented by reference TRBV5-5 and TRBJ1-3, the full variable domain reads DAGVTQSPTHLIKTRGQQVTLRCSPISGHKSVSWYQQVLGQGPQFIFQYYEKEERGRGNFPDRFSARQFPNYSSELNVNALLLGDSALYLCASSSGQTSGNTIYFGEGSWLTVV.

This sequence joins TRBV5-5 and TRBJ1-3; 7 positions match TRBD1. Germline lookup yields CDR1 SGHKS and CDR2 YYEKEE (reference sequence). V shed 0 bases and J 2 bases; nucleotides not matched to a gene: 2. This CDR3 has 15 residues. As DNA, the CDR3 is TGTGCCAGCAGCTTGGCCGACAGGGCTGGAAACACCATATATTTT. It is translated as CASSLADRAGNTIYF.